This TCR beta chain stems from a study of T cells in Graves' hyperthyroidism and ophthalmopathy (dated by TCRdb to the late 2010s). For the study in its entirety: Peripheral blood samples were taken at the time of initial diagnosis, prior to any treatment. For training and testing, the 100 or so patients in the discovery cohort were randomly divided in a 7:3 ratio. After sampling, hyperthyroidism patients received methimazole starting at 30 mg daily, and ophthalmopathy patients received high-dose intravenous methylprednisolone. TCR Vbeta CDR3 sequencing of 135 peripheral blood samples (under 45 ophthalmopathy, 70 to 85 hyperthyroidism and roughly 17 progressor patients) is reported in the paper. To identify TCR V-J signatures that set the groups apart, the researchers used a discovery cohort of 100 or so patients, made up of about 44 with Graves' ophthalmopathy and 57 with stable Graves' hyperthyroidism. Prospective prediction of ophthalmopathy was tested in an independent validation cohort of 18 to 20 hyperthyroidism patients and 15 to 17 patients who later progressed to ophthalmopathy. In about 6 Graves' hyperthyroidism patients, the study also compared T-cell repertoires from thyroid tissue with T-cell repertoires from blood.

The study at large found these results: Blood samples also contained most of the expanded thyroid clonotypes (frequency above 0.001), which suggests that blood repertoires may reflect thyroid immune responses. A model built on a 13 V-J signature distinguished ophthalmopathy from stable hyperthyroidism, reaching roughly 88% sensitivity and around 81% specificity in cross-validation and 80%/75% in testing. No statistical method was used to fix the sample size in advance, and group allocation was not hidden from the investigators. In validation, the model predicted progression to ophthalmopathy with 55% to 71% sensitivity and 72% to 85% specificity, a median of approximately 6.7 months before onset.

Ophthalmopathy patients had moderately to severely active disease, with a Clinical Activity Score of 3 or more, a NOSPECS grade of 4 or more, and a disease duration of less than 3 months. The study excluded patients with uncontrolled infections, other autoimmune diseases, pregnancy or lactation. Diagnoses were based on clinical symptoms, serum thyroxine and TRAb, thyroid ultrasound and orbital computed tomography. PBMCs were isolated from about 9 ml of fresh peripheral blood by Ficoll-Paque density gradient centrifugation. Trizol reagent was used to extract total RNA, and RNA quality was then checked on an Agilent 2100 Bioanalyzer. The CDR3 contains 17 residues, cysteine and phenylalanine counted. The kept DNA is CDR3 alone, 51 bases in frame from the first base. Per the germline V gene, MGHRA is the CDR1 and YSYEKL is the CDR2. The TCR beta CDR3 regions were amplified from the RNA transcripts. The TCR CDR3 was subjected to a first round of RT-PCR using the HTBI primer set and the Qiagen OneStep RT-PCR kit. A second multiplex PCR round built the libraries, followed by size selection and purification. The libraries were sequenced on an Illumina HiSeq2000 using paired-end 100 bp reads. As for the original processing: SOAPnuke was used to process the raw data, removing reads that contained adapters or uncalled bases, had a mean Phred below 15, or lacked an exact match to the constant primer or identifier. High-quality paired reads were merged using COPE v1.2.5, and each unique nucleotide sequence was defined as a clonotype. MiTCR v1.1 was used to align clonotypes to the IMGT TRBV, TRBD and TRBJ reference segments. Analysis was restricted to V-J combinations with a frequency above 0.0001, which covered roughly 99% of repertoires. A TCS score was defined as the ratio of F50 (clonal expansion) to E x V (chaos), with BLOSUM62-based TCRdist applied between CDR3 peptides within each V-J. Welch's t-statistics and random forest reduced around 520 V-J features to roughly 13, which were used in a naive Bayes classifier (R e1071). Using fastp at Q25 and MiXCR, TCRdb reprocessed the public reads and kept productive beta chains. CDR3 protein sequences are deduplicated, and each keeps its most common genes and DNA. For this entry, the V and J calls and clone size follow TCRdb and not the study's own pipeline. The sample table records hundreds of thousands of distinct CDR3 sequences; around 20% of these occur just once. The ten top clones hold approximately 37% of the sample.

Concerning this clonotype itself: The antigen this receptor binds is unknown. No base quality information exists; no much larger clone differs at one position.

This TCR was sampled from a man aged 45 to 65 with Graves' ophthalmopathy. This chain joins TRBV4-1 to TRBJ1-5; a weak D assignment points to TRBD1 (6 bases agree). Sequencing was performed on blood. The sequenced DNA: TGCGCTCCACTCATGGTTGGGGGGGCGGAGGTTAATCAGCCCCAGCATTTT. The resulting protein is CAPLMVGGAEVNQPQHF.